The 24 T cell receptor beta chains reported below all come from one sample, sequenced in a study of blood T cell repertoires in COVID-19. TCRdb keeps only in-frame clones here, not all; method: immunoSEQ multiplex PCR. The sample carries fewer than 150,000 clones, around 77% recorded once. Sequencing was performed on peripheral blood. These receptors were taken from a human donor in a cohort sampled during active COVID-19.

The V gene is TRBV5-4, the J gene TRBJ2-5; 10 bases align to TRBD1. Germline lookup yields CDR1 SGHNT and CDR2 YYREEE (reference sequence). This CDR3 is 14 amino acids long. J gave up 4 bases and V 2 bases, and 2 bases lay outside the gene matches. CDR3 loop: CASSFRDRGETQYF. CDR3 sequence (DNA): TGTGCCAGCAGCTTCCGGGACAGGGGAGAGACCCAGTACTTC.

The chain employs TRBV5-4 and TRBJ1-4; 7 bases align to TRBD1. There are 15 residues in the CDR3. J was trimmed by 2 bases and V by 3 bases; bases with no gene match: 4. From germline, CDR1 is SGHNT and CDR2 YYREEE (reference sequence). The CDR3 reads CASSSQGGTNEKLFF. CDR3 DNA: TGTGCCAGCAGCTCGCAGGGGGGCACTAATGAAAAACTGTTTTTT. Full variable domain (rest looked up from reference TRBV5-4 and TRBJ1-4): ETGVTQSPTHLIKTRGQQVTLRCSSQSGHNTVSWYQQALGQGPQFIFQYYREEENGRGNFPPRFSGLQFPNYSSELNVNALELDDSALYLCASSSQGGTNEKLFFGSGTQLSVL.

V usage is TRBV3-1 (or the pseudogene TRBV3-2) and J usage is TRBJ2-1, with 9 bases identical to TRBD1. CDR3 size: 12 residues. The germline CDR1 and CDR2 sequences are LGHDT and YNNKEL (reference sequence). V was pared by 1 base and J by 13 bases, with 2 bases of the junction left unmatched. The DNA for the CDR3 is TGTGCCAGCAGCCAAGGGGGACAGGGTCAGTTCTTC. Its translation is CASSQGGQGQFF.

The chain links TRBV19 to TRBJ2-5; 10 bases line up with TRBD1. With 5 bases clipped from V and 5 bases from J, the junction kept 11 bases outside the gene matches. CDR3 length equals 16 residues. The germline CDR1 and CDR2 sequences are LNHDA and SQIVND (reference sequence). As DNA, the CDR3 is TGTGCCAGTAGTGCGGGCTGGACAGGGGGGACGGAGACCCAGTACTTC. Translation: CASSAGWTGGTETQYF. Using reference TRBV19 and TRBJ2-5 for the parts outside the CDR3, the full variable domain is DGGITQSPKYLFRKEGQNVTLSCEQNLNHDAMYWYRQDPGQGLRLIYYSQIVNDFQKGDIAEGYSVSREKKESFPLTVTSAQKNPTAFYLCASSAGWTGGTETQYFGPGTRLLVL.

The gene calls are TRBV19 and TRBJ1-1; 7 nucleotides line up with TRBD1. After removal of 3 bases from V and 8 bases from J, the junction contained 6 bases not matched to a gene. Germline CDR1 is LNHDA and CDR2 is SQIVND (reference sequence). The CDR3 is 13 amino acids. The CDR3 is CASSMDRRGEAFF. The CDR3 region has the DNA TGTGCCAGTAGTATGGACAGGAGAGGCGAAGCTTTCTTT.

J is TRBJ2-2 and V is TRBV6-2 or TRBV6-3; D perhaps matches TRBD2 (6 bases). Germline values: CDR1 MNHEY, CDR2 SVGEGT. This CDR3 contains 16 residues. V lost 2 bases, J lost 5 bases, and 15 bases lay in between. The CDR3 protein is CASSYGGVGFTGELFF. As DNA, the CDR3 is TGTGCCAGCAGTTACGGAGGGGTGGGTTTTACCGGGGAGCTGTTTTTT.

V and J are TRBV11-2 and TRBJ2-5, with 8 bases fitting TRBD2. The V gene end was trimmed by 3 bases and the J gene end by 1 base; junction bases not matched to a gene: 7. CDR1 is SGHAT, CDR2 FQNNGV, per germline. This CDR3 spans 16 amino acids. CDR3 residues: CASSFWSGGSQETQYF. CDR3 sequence (DNA): TGTGCCAGCAGCTTTTGGAGCGGGGGTAGCCAAGAGACCCAGTACTTC.

V usage is TRBV6-5 and J usage is TRBJ2-3; D is uncertain. This CDR3 is built from 11 residues. CDR1 and CDR2 from the germline V gene are MNHEY and SVGAGI. V lost 2 bases and J 5 bases, leaving 2 bases between the germline ends. DNA of the CDR3: TGTGCCAGCAGTTACCGAGATACGCAGTATTTT. Translated, it gives CASSYRDTQYF.

J is TRBJ2-5 and V is TRBV6-4; D gene unclear. The V end lost 3 bases, the J end lost 0 bases, and 17 bases lay between the germline ends. The CDR3 runs to 17 residues. In germline, CDR1 is MRHNA, CDR2 SNTAGT. CDR3 in amino acids: CASSEFLGSRYQETQYF. The CDR3 DNA reads as TGTGCCAGCAGTGAATTCCTGGGCAGCCGGTACCAAGAGACCCAGTACTTC.

The chain links TRBV9 to TRBJ1-2; TRBD1 might be the D (5 bases). Germline CDR1 SGDLS, CDR2 YYNGEE. The CDR3 runs to 14 residues. Trimming removed 0 bases at V and 7 bases at J, with 13 bases between. The CDR3 loop is CASSVATEGTGYTF. CDR3 DNA: TGTGCCAGCAGCGTAGCTACGGAGGGGACTGGCTACACCTTC.

The chain links TRBV2 to TRBJ2-3; perhaps TRBD2 as D (6 bases). The ends were cut back, 6 bases at V and 4 bases at J, with 11 bases in the middle. The CDR3 consists of 13 residues. Germline CDR1 reads SNHLY; CDR2 reads FYNNEI. CDR3 residues: CASSVGGADTQYF. CDR3 sequence (DNA): TGTGCCAGCAGCGTTGGCGGGGCAGATACGCAGTATTTT.

The chain uses TRBV27 and TRBJ2-7; 11 positions agree with TRBD1. Germline V gene data show CDR1 as MNHEY and CDR2 as SMNVEV (reference sequence). Germline trimming cut 2 bases from V and 0 bases from J; bases unmatched to any gene: 3. The CDR3 is 16 residues long. The CDR3 region is CASSLAGTGGSYEQYF. The CDR3 DNA reads as TGTGCCAGCAGTTTAGCCGGGACAGGGGGCTCCTACGAGCAGTACTTC.

V is TRBV6-5 and J is TRBJ2-3, with 9 bases lining up with TRBD1. Germline V CDR1 and CDR2: MNHEY, SVGAGI. V dropped 7 bases and J dropped 5; count of bases not matched to a gene: 10. The length of the CDR3 is 15 residues. The CDR3 is CASTVGTGRRDTQYF. The CDR3 nucleotides read TGTGCCAGCACCGTAGGGACAGGGCGTAGAGATACGCAGTATTTT.

This clone appeared a few times. The V gene is TRBV5-1, the J gene TRBJ2-5, with TRBD2 matching over 8 bases. Germline V gene data show CDR1 as SGHRS and CDR2 as YFSETQ. The CDR3 runs to 17 residues. Trimming removed 6 bases from V and 0 bases from J; junction bases left unmatched: 13. The CDR3 here is CASTQSGAGVYQETQYF. The CDR3, as DNA: TGCGCCAGCACACAGAGTGGAGCGGGGGTGTACCAAGAGACCCAGTACTTC.

The genes are TRBV4-1 and TRBJ2-7; TRBD1 agrees at 7 bases. The J segment lost 0 bases and the V segment lost 2 bases, leaving 4 bases of the junction unmatched. Germline CDR1 reads MGHRA; CDR2 reads YSYEKL. The CDR3 covers 15 residues. As DNA, the CDR3 is TGCGCCAGCAGCCAACCGGGACAGCCCTCCTACGAGCAGTACTTC. It yields the protein CASSQPGQPSYEQYF.

In its sample, this clone was seen once. The chain combines TRBV20-1 with TRBJ2-7; possible D gene TRBD2, 5 bases. CDR3 length equals 10 residues. Germline CDR1 DFQATT, CDR2 SNEGSKA (reference sequence). V was cut by 4 bases and J by 6 bases, with 7 bases left in between. CDR3 protein: CSAMSGEQYF. CDR3 bases: TGCAGTGCTATGAGCGGCGAGCAGTACTTC.

V is TRBV2 and J is TRBJ2-5; 12 bases are shared with TRBD2. Germline lookup yields CDR1 SNHLY and CDR2 FYNNEI. V shed 6 bases and J 4 bases; nucleotides not matched to a gene: 9. This CDR3 is built from 16 residues. CDR3 loop: CASRGLAGPAPETQYF. DNA of the CDR3: TGTGCCAGCAGGGGACTAGCGGGTCCGGCCCCAGAGACCCAGTACTTC.

The chain employs TRBV7-8 and TRBJ2-7, with 8 positions matching TRBD1. Trimming removed 2 bases from V and 3 bases from J; junction bases left unmatched: 3. Germline V gives CDR1 SGHVS, CDR2 FQNEAQ. This CDR3 has 14 amino acids. CDR3 loop: CASSLQGANYEQYF. CDR3 nucleotides: TGTGCCAGCAGCTTACAGGGGGCTAACTACGAGCAGTACTTC.

V usage is TRBV5-1 and J usage is TRBJ2-3; TRBD1 agrees at 7 bases. CDR3 length equals 14 residues. Trimming removed 4 bases from V and 2 bases from J; junction bases left unmatched: 4. CDR1 is SGHRS and CDR2 is YFSETQ in the germline V gene. CDR3 coding DNA: TGCGCCAGCAGCACCACAGGGGCCACAGATACGCAGTATTTT. The encoded protein is CASSTTGATDTQYF.

The V and J genes are TRBV29-1 and TRBJ2-7, with D perhaps TRBD1 (5 bases). Trimming took off 3 bases at V and 2 bases at J, with 14 bases between the two ends. Germline assignment: CDR1 SQVTM and CDR2 ANQGSEA. This CDR3 is 14 amino acids long. CDR3 amino acids: CSVDSVDKPYEQYF. CDR3 DNA sequence: TGCAGCGTTGATAGTGTGGACAAACCCTACGAGCAGTACTTC.

The V gene is TRBV11-3, the J gene TRBJ1-1; no reliable D call. The CDR3 has 14 amino acids. The V end was cut by 4 bases, the J end by 1 base, with 10 bases between. Per the germline V gene, CDR1 is SGHNT and CDR2 is YENEEA. The CDR3: CASSSHRQNTEAFF. As DNA, the CDR3 is TGTGCCAGCAGCTCCCACCGACAGAACACTGAAGCTTTCTTT.

The rearrangement uses TRBV6-5 and TRBJ1-3; possibly TRBD1 for D (5 bases). The germline V gene encodes CDR1 MNHEY and CDR2 SVGAGI. CDR3 length: 16 residues. With 0 bases removed from V and 2 bases from J, the gap between germline ends came to 11 bases. CDR3 sequence (DNA): TGTGCCAGCAGTTACTCGTGGGGGGAAGCTGGAAACACCATATATTTT. Its protein is CASSYSWGEAGNTIYF.

This rearrangement joins TRBV18 to TRBJ2-5; D possibly corresponds to TRBD2 (6 bases). The CDR3 is made up of 17 amino acids. Trimming left V 3 bases short and J 6 bases short, with 23 bases between. Germline CDR1 and CDR2: KGHSH and LQKENI. The CDR3 sequence: CASSPMTRTISLKTQYF. CDR3 DNA: TGTGCCAGCTCACCGATGACCAGGACTATAAGTCTTAAGACCCAGTACTTC.

V gene TRBV25-1 combines with J gene TRBJ2-7; D ambiguous. CDR3 size: 13 residues. The germline V gene encodes CDR1 MGHDK and CDR2 SYGVNS. Deletions cut 5 bases from V and 2 bases from J, with 10 bases between. Written as DNA, the CDR3 is TGTGCCAGCAGTTACAGTAATACCTACGAGCAGTACTTC. It yields the protein CASSYSNTYEQYF.